These 28 T cell receptor beta chains came from one sample sequenced in a study of prognosis after radiotherapy for stage I lung cancer. Starting from genomic DNA, TCR beta CDR3 was amplified through two-round multiplex PCR. Initially, in first-round PCR, primers specific to each TRBV and TRBJ gene were used. MiXCR, run by TCRdb on the multiplex PCR reads, gives a single entry per CDR3 protein. The data show fewer than 40,000 distinct CDR3 sequences, around 34% seen once. The sample here was PBMCs, taken before or after stereotactic body radiation therapy (not recorded which). These receptors were obtained from a donor over 45 with non-small cell lung cancer.

At least ten counts were recorded for this clonotype. Compared with germline, one end of the junction differs, possibly owing to a read error. This chain joins TRBV7-3 and TRBJ2-1; D remains ambiguous. Germline-derived CDR1 and CDR2 are SGHTA and FQGTGA. This CDR3 is built from 13 residues. CDR3 sequence reads: CASSADNYNEQFF. CDR3 DNA: TGTGCCAGCAGCGCAGACAACTACAATGAGCAGTTCTTT. The full variable domain, its missing parts supplied by reference TRBV7-3 and TRBJ2-1, is GAGVSQTPSNKVTEKGKYVELRCDPISGHTALYWYRQSLGQGPEFLIYFQGTGAADDSGLPNDRFFAVRPEGSVSTLKIQRTERGDSAVYLCASSADNYNEQFFGPGTRLTVL.

This clonotype was detected many times. V gene TRBV5-1 combines with J gene TRBJ2-3, with 8 nucleotides matching TRBD2. The CDR3 has 14 amino acids. Germline V lookup: CDR1 SGHRS, CDR2 YFSETQ. V was clipped by 3 bases and J by 4 bases; unmatched bases: 4. For the CDR3, the DNA is TGCGCCAGCAGCTCGAGCGGGAGTCCAGATACGCAGTATTTT. Its protein is CASSSSGSPDTQYF.

With respect to this clonotype: A far larger clone is one base from this, pointing to a likely read error. The chain links TRBV6-1 to TRBJ2-3; 8 positions match TRBD2. This CDR3 contains 16 residues. V was clipped by 3 bases and J by 2 bases; unmatched bases: 7. Germline assignment: CDR1 MNHNS and CDR2 SASEGT. In nucleotides, the CDR3 is TGTGCCAGCAGTGACCCGGGAGGGGGTCCCACAGATACGCAGTATTTT. Encoded protein: CASSDPGGGPTDTQYF.

A few counts support this clonotype. The genes are TRBV25-1 and TRBJ2-5; D might be TRBD1 or TRBD2, each matching 5 bases. The CDR3 is 14 amino acids. V was cut by 2 bases and J by 5 bases, with 12 bases left in between. Looked up from germline, CDR1 is MGHDK and CDR2 is SYGVNS. This CDR3 is CASSEPRETETQYF. The CDR3 DNA is TGTGCCAGCAGTGAACCCAGGGAGACGGAGACCCAGTACTTC.

By share of the sample, this clonotype is medium-sized (0.01 to 0.1%). This chain uses TRBV12-3 or TRBV12-4 with TRBJ2-7; TRBD2 is a possible D gene (6 bases). CDR3 length: 14 residues. Deletions cut 6 bases from V and 2 bases from J, with 14 bases between. In DNA form, the CDR3 reads TGTGCCAGCAGACCGGGCGGGGCGCCCTACGAGCAGTACTTC. It yields the protein CASRPGGAPYEQYF.

This clonotype was counted at least ten times. One end of the junction is discordant with germline, which a read error may explain. The genes are TRBV2 and TRBJ1-2; 8 bases are a match to TRBD1. The germline CDR1 and CDR2 sequences are SNHLY and FYNNEI. The CDR3 consists of 11 residues. CDR3 sequence: CASRRRDRTLF. CDR3 DNA sequence: TGTGCCAGCAGACGTAGGGACAGGACGCTATTC.

This clonotype was detected a few times. Since a much larger clone is just one base distant, this may be a read error. The V and J genes are TRBV10-3 and TRBJ1-2; possible D gene TRBD1, 5 bases. Trimming cost V 0 bases and J 5 bases, with 7 bases left between them. There are 13 residues in the CDR3. Germline CDR1 is ENHRY and CDR2 is SYGVKD. The CDR3 sequence is CAISESGGYGYTF. For the CDR3, the DNA is TGTGCCATCAGTGAGTCGGGGGGGTATGGCTACACCTTC.

This clonotype was seen only a few times. It is likely a read error: a sequence one base away is far more abundant. The chain combines TRBV6-9 with TRBJ2-7; D gene uncertain. V gave up 8 bases and J gave up 4 bases, with 24 bases separating them. The CDR3 consists of 16 residues. Germline CDR1 and CDR2: MNHGY and SVAAGI. CDR3 sequence reads: CASALTPESGVYEQYF. CDR3 DNA: TGTGCCAGCGCCCTGACCCCGGAAAGTGGGGTATACGAGCAGTACTTC.

This clonotype has ten or more counts. The rearrangement links TRBV3-1 to TRBJ2-2, with 10 bases matching TRBD1. Germline values: CDR1 LGHDT, CDR2 YNNKEL (reference sequence). V gave up 4 bases and J gave up 9 bases; unmatched junction bases: 8. The CDR3 contains 15 residues. This chain's CDR3 is CASSLPGQGKRELFF. The CDR3 DNA follows: TGTGCCAGCAGCCTGCCGGGACAGGGGAAAAGGGAGCTGTTTTTT.

This clonotype was observed at least ten times. The chain combines TRBV9 with TRBJ2-2, with D unresolved. CDR3 length equals 13 residues. CDR1 SGDLS and CDR2 YYNGEE come from the germline V gene. With 0 bases removed from V and 3 bases from J, the gap between germline ends came to 3 bases. The CDR3 sequence: CASSVAYTGELFF. In DNA, the CDR3 is TGTGCCAGCAGCGTAGCCTACACCGGGGAGCTGTTTTTT.

Concerning this clonotype itself: A single base is all that separates this from a far larger clone, so a read error is likely. The chain recombines TRBV6-5 with TRBJ2-7; 9 positions agree with TRBD1. The V gene end was trimmed by 7 bases and the J gene end by 3 bases; junction bases not matched to a gene: 7. This CDR3 has 14 residues. Germline V CDR1 and CDR2: MNHEY, SVGAGI. The CDR3 DNA is TGTGCCAGCATTCGGGACAGGGTAATCTACGAGCAGTACTTC. Amino acids: CASIRDRVIYEQYF.

Of note for this clonotype: Sequence at one end of the junction differs from germline and may be a read error. V is TRBV4-2 and J is TRBJ2-7; D might be TRBD2 (5 bases). The germline CDR1 and CDR2 sequences are LGHNA and YNFKEQ. The CDR3 loop spans 16 amino acids. The CDR3 DNA is TGTGCCAACAGCCAAGATGCGCTAGAGGGAAGCGGCGAGCAGTACTTC. Amino acids: CANSQDALEGSGEQYF.

To note about this clonotype: Germline and junction disagree at one end, which may indicate a read error. This chain connects TRBV30 to TRBJ2-3; perhaps TRBD1 as D (5 bases). This CDR3 is 19 amino acids long. Germline lookup yields CDR1 GTSNPN and CDR2 SVGIG (reference sequence). The CDR3 DNA sequence: TGTGCCTGGAGTGTCGGTCTGATGCTCGGACATCTTGGCACAGATACGCCGTCTTTT. As protein: CAWSVGLMLGHLGTDTPSF.

Ten or more counts support this clonotype. The chain has TRBV6-2 or TRBV6-3 and TRBJ2-1; D perhaps matches TRBD1 (6 bases). The CDR3 sequence is 14 residues long. Germline loops: CDR1 MNHEY, CDR2 SVGEGT. Deletions cut 6 bases from V and 5 bases from J, with 14 bases between. Here the CDR3 DNA reads TGTGCCAGCAGAAACCTCGGACAGAACAATGAGCAGTTCTTC. Translating gives CASRNLGQNNEQFF.

This chain joins TRBV28 and TRBJ1-1; 7 bases are a match to TRBD1. CDR1 and CDR2 (germline): MDHEN, SYDVKM. CDR3 length: 15 amino acids. V was clipped by 4 bases and J by 5 bases; unmatched bases: 10. Here the CDR3 reads CASSSLDRVGTEAFF. The CDR3 DNA reads as TGTGCCAGCAGTTCTCTAGACAGGGTCGGGACTGAAGCTTTCTTT.

This clonotype has ten or more counts. The rearrangement links TRBV27 to TRBJ2-2; TRBD1 aligns across 10 bases. With 2 bases clipped from V and 2 bases from J, the junction kept 2 bases outside the gene matches. Looked up from germline, CDR1 is MNHEY and CDR2 is SMNVEV (reference sequence). This CDR3 is 16 amino acids long. CDR3 sequence reads: CASSLGTGDNTGELFF. CDR3 nucleotide sequence: TGTGCCAGCAGTTTAGGGACAGGGGACAACACCGGGGAGCTGTTTTTT.

This clonotype has only a few counts. The gene calls are TRBV4-1 and TRBJ2-5, with TRBD2 identical over 14 bases. The V gene end was trimmed by 3 bases and the J gene end by 4 bases; junction bases not matched to a gene: 7. CDR1 and CDR2 from the germline V gene are MGHRA and YSYEKL. The CDR3 contains 17 residues. CDR3 sequence: CASSHPGLAGVGETQYF. The CDR3 region has the DNA TGCGCCAGCAGCCACCCGGGACTAGCGGGGGTAGGAGAGACCCAGTACTTC.

In its sample, this clonotype is medium-sized (0.01 to 0.1%). The genes are TRBV6-5 and TRBJ2-1, with 7 bases fitting TRBD2. The CDR3 is made up of 17 amino acids. The ends lost 6 bases at V and 7 bases at J; junction bases unmatched: 18. The germline CDR1 and CDR2 sequences are MNHEY and SVGAGI. The CDR3 coding sequence is TGTGCCAGCAGGGAGACTAGCCCACGAAACCCTAATAATGAGCAGTTCTTC. This gives the protein CASRETSPRNPNNEQFF.

The table lists this clonotype with many counts. This chain joins TRBV5-5 and TRBJ2-2; 7 positions match TRBD1. Germline V lookup: CDR1 SGHKS, CDR2 YYEKEE (reference sequence). The CDR3 consists of 14 residues. The junction had 3 bases not matched to a gene; V was cut back by 6 bases and J by 1 base. The CDR3 nucleotides are TGTGCCAGCAAACGGACAGGGAACACCGGGGAGCTGTTTTTT. This sequence encodes CASKRTGNTGELFF.

By sample fraction, this clonotype is medium-sized. V usage is TRBV28 and J usage is TRBJ2-7; TRBD1 matches 12 bases. The CDR3 is made up of 15 amino acids. CDR1 is MDHEN, CDR2 SYDVKM, per germline. V was clipped by 3 bases and J by 4 bases; unmatched bases: 4. Here the CDR3 DNA reads TGTGCCAGCAGTTTGGGGACAGGGGGCGTGTACGAGCAGTACTTC. Translation gives CASSLGTGGVYEQYF.

This clonotype was counted a few times. The rearrangement links TRBV9 to TRBJ1-1; a weak D match, TRBD1 (5 bases). V lost 0 bases, J lost 3 bases, and 12 bases lay in between. This CDR3 has 15 residues. Germline V gene lookup returns CDR1 SGDLS and CDR2 YYNGEE. CDR3 nucleotide sequence: TGTGCCAGCAGCGTAGATGGGGGTGGGTACACTGAAGCTTTCTTT. Translating it yields CASSVDGGGYTEAFF.

Worth noting for this clonotype: This likely came from a read error, as a far larger clone is one base away. The chain recombines TRBV6-5 with TRBJ1-2; D ambiguous. Germline V gene lookup returns CDR1 MNHEY and CDR2 SVGAGI. The CDR3 length is 16 residues. V lost 5 bases and J 8 bases, leaving 24 bases between the germline ends. DNA for the CDR3: TGTGCCAGCAGTCCCCCCGTGAATGCGGGAAGGTGGGGCTACACCTTC. Encoded protein: CASSPPVNAGRWGYTF.

Ten or more counts support this clonotype. V and J are TRBV18 and TRBJ2-3; D ambiguous. The germline V gene encodes CDR1 KGHSH and CDR2 LQKENI. The CDR3 loop spans 14 amino acids. Trimming took 3 bases from V and 0 from J, leaving 7 bases between them. CDR3 DNA: TGTGCCAGCTCACCGGTCCGCAGCACAGATACGCAGTATTTT. Amino acids: CASSPVRSTDTQYF.

There are many counts of this clonotype. V gene TRBV18 combines with J gene TRBJ1-6; 7 bases fit TRBD1. The V gene's germline CDR1 is KGHSH and CDR2 LQKENI. Trimming removed 5 bases from V and 10 bases from J; junction bases left unmatched: 11. This CDR3 has 15 amino acids. The CDR3 coding sequence is TGTGCCAGCTCAACCAGGGGAGGGGGCGAATCACCCCTCCACTTT. Translation gives CASSTRGGGESPLHF.

This chain links TRBV28 with TRBJ2-7; the match to TRBD1 covers 8 bases. The CDR3 sequence is 14 residues long. The J segment lost 2 bases and the V segment lost 10 bases, leaving 10 bases of the junction unmatched. Germline values: CDR1 MDHEN, CDR2 SYDVKM. The CDR3 loop reads CAIRTDRGTYEQYF. The CDR3 nucleotides read TGTGCCATCAGAACTGACAGGGGAACCTACGAGCAGTACTTC.

Remarks on this clonotype: Given a much more abundant clone one base away, this may be a read error. The rearrangement links TRBV7-6 to TRBJ1-1; D is uncertain. V lost 7 bases and J lost 1, with 10 bases in between. Germline lookup yields CDR1 SGHVS and CDR2 FNYEAQ. The CDR3 has 13 amino acids. The CDR3 here is CASIPAPNTEAFF. The CDR3 nucleotides are TGTGCCAGCATCCCCGCCCCGAACACTGAAGCTTTCTTT.

This clonotype was observed many times. The chain recombines TRBV3-1 with TRBJ2-3; TRBD2 aligns across 11 bases. Germline V CDR1 and CDR2: LGHDT, YNNKEL (reference sequence). J gave up 6 bases and V 4 bases, and 12 bases lay outside the gene matches. The CDR3 totals 17 residues. The CDR3: CASSLRVSGGAMDTQYF. CDR3 nucleotides: TGTGCCAGCAGCCTTAGGGTTAGCGGGGGGGCGATGGATACGCAGTATTTT.

This sequence joins TRBV6-4 and TRBJ2-5; D may be TRBD1 or TRBD2 (5 bases each). The CDR3 has 14 amino acids. V lost 6 bases and J 2 bases, leaving 13 bases between the germline ends. CDR1 and CDR2 (germline): MRHNA, SNTAGT. Here the CDR3 reads CASSWGKGQETQYF. The CDR3 coding sequence is TGTGCCAGCAGCTGGGGGAAGGGGCAAGAGACCCAGTACTTC.